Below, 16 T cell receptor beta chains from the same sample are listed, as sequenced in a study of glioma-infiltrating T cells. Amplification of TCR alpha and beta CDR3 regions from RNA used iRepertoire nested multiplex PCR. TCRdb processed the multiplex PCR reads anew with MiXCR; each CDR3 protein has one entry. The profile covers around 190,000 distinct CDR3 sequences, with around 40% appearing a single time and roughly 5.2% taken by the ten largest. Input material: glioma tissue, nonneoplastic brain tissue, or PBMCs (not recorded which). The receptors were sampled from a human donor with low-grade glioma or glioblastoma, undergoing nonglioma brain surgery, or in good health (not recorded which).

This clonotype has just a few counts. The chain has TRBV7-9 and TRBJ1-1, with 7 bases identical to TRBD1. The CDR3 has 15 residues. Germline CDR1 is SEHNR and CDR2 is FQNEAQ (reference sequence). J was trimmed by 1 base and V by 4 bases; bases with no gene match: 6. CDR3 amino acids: CASSSRDRANTEAFF. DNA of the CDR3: TGTGCCAGCAGCTCCAGAGACAGGGCGAACACTGAAGCTTTCTTT. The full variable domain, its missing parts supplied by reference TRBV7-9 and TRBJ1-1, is DTGVSQNPRHKITKRGQNVTFRCDPISEHNRLYWYRQTLGQGPEFLTYFQNEAQLEKSRLLSDRFSAERPKGSFSTLEIQRTEQGDSAMYLCASSSRDRANTEAFFGQGTRLTVV.

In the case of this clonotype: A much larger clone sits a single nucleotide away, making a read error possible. The CDR3 nucleotides read TGTGCCAGCAGCTTAAACAGGAACAAAGGAAACACCATATATTTT. Protein: CASSLNRNKGNTIYF. The chain recombines TRBV7-2 with TRBJ1-3, with D possibly matching TRBD1 (5 bases). Trimming left V 2 bases short and J 4 bases short, with 12 bases between. CDR3 length: 15 amino acids. The germline V gene has CDR1 SGHTA and CDR2 FQGNSA.

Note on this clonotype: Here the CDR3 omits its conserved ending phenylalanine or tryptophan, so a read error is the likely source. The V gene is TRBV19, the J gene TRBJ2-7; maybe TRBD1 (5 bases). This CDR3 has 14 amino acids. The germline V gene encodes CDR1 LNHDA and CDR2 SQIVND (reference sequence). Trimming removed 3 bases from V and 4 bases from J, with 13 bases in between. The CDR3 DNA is TGTGCCAGTAGTATGGCAGGGCTACGGTACGAGCAGTACTTG. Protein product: CASSMAGLRYEQYL.

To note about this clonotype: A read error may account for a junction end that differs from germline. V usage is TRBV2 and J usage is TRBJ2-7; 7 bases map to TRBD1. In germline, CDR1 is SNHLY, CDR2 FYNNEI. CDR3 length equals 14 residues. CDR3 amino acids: CASRLNRGIDEEYF. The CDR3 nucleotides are TGTGCCAGCAGGCTGAACAGGGGTATCGACGAGGAGTACTTC.

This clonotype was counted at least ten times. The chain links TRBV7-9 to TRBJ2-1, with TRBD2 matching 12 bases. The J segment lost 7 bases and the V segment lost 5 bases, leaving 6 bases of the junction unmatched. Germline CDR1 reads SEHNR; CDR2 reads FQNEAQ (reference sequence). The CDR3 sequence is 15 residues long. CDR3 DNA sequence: TGTGCCAGCAGCAGCCTAGCGGGAGGGCCGAATGAGCAGTTCTTC. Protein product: CASSSLAGGPNEQFF.

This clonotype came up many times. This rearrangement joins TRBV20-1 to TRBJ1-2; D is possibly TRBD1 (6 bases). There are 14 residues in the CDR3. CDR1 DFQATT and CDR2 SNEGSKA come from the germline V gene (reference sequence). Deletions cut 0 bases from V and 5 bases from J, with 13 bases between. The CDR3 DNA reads TGCAGTGCTAGAGATACAGGGTCCCGTTATGGCTACACCTTC. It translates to CSARDTGSRYGYTF.

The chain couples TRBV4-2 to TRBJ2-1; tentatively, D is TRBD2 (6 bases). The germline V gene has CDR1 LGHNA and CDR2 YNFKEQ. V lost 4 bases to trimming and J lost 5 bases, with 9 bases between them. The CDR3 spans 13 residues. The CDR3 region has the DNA TGTGCCAGCAGCCCTGGACTAAACAATGAGCAGTTCTTC. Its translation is CASSPGLNNEQFF.

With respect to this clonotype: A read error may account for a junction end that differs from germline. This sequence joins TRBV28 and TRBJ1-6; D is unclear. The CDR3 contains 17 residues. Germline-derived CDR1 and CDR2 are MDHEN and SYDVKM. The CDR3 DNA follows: TGTGTCAGCAGTTTTTTGTCTGATCCTCTTTATAATTCACCCCTCCACTTT. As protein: CVSSFLSDPLYNSPLHF.

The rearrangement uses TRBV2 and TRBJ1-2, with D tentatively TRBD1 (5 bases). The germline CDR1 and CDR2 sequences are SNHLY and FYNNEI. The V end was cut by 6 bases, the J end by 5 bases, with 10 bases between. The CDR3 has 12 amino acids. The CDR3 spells CASRAGTYGYTF. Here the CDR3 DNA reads TGTGCCAGCAGGGCTGGGACTTATGGCTACACCTTC.

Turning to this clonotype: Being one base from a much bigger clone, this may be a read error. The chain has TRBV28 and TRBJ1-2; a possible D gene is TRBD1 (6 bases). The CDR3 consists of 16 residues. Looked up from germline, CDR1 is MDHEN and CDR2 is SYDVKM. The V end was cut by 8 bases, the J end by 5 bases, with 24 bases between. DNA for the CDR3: TGTGCCAGCTCCGGACCCGGGACATCCCTATATTATGGCTACACCTTC. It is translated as CASSGPGTSLYYGYTF.

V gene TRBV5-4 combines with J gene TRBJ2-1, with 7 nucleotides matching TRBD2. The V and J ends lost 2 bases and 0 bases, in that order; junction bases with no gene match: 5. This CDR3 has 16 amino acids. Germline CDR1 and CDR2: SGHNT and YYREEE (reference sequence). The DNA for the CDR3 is TGTGCCAGCAGCTTCGGTCGCGGGAGCTCCTACAATGAGCAGTTCTTC. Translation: CASSFGRGSSYNEQFF.

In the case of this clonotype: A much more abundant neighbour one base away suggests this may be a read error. CDR3 nucleotide sequence: TGTGCCAGCAGCACAAGTGGAGAGACCCAGTACTTC. This gives the protein CASSTSGETQYF. The rearrangement links TRBV7-2 to TRBJ2-5; no clear D. Germline assignment: CDR1 SGHTA and CDR2 FQGNSA. CDR3 size: 12 residues. V dropped 5 bases and J dropped 4 bases, with 8 bases sitting between them.

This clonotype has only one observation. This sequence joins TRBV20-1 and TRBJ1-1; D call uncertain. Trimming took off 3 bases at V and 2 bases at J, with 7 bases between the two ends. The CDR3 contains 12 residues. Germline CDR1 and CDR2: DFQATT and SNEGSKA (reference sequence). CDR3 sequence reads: CSASHPNTEAFF. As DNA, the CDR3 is TGCAGTGCTAGTCATCCAAACACTGAAGCTTTCTTT.

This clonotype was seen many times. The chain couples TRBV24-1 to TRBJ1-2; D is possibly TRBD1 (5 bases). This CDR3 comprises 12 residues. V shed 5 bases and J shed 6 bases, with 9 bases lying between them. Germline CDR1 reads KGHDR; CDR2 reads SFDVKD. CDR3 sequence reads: CATSGDADGYTF. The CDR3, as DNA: TGTGCCACCAGTGGGGACGCAGATGGCTACACCTTC.

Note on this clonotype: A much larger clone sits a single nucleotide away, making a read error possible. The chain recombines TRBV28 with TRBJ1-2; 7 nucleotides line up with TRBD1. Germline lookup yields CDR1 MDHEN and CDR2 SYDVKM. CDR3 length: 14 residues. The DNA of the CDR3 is TGTGCCAGCAGGTGGGGACAGCCGCCCTATCGCTACACCTTC. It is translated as CASRWGQPPYRYTF.

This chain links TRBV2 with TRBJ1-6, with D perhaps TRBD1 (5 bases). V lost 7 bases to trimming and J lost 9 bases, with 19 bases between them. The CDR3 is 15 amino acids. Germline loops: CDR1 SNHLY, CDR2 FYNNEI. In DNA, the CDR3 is TGTGCCAGCATGAACGACCAGGGTTGGGGTTCACCCCTCCACTTT. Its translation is CASMNDQGWGSPLHF.